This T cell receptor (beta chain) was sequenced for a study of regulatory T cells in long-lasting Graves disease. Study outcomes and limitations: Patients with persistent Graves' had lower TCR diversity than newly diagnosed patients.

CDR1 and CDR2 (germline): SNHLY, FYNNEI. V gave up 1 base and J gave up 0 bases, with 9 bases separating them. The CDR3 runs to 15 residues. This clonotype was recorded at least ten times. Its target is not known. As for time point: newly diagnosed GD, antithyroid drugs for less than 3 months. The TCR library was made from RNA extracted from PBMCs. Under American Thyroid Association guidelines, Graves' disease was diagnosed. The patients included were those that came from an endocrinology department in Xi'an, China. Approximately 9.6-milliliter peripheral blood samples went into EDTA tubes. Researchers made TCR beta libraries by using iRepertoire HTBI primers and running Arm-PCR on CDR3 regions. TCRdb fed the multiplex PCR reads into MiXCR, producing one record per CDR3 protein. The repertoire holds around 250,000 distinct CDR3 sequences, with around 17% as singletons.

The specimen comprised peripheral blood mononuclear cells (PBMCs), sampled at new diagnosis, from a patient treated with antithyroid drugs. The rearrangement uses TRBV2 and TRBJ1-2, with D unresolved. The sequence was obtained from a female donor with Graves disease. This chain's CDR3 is CASSEGYTSNYGYTF. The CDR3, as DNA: TGTGCCAGCAGTGAAGGGTATACCTCTAACTATGGCTACACCTTC.